The 27 T cell receptor beta chains below come from one sample, sequenced in a study of cytomegalovirus exposure and HLA in healthy donors. PCR amplification relied on 60 Vbeta primers (plus 13 Jbeta primers). The data were produced by immunoSEQ multiplex PCR, yet TCRdb's version contains in-frame clones alone and is incomplete. This table holds some 150,000 clones, around 79% found once. Specimen: PBMCs. Every receptor here comes from a human donor in good health.

This clone was counted a single time. The V gene is TRBV7-8, the J gene TRBJ1-1, with a tentative D call TRBD1 (5 bases). Germline-derived CDR1 and CDR2 are SGHVS and FQNEAQ. This CDR3 has 15 residues. The ends were cut back, 5 bases at V and 4 bases at J, with 17 bases in the middle. CDR3 residues: CASSLTGIGGTEAFF. The CDR3 nucleotides read TGTGCCAGCAGCCTAACCGGGATCGGGGGCACTGAAGCTTTCTTT.

This chain links TRBV4-1 with TRBJ1-5; D possibly corresponds to TRBD1 (6 bases). The CDR3 runs 15 residues. The V end lost 6 bases, the J end lost 7 bases, and 19 bases lay between the germline ends. Germline V gene lookup returns CDR1 MGHRA and CDR2 YSYEKL. In nucleotides, the CDR3 is TGCGCCAGCAGTCAGGGGCCAGGGCTGGTCCAGCCCCAGCATTTT. Amino acid sequence: CASSQGPGLVQPQHF.

The V gene is TRBV19, the J gene TRBJ2-7; D call uncertain. CDR1 LNHDA and CDR2 SQIVND come from the germline V gene (reference sequence). The CDR3 runs 13 residues. V was clipped by 3 bases and J by 6 bases, with 12 bases between them. In DNA form, the CDR3 reads TGTGCCAGTAGTATTCTCCATCAGGCCGAGCAGTACTTC. Its protein is CASSILHQAEQYF.

The rearrangement links TRBV5-1 to TRBJ1-4; TRBD1 agrees at 9 bases. V was pared by 2 bases and J by 5 bases, with 4 bases of the junction left unmatched. This CDR3 contains 15 residues. Germline CDR1 is SGHRS and CDR2 is YFSETQ. The CDR3 is CASSLDRGLNEKLFF. The CDR3 bases are TGCGCCAGCAGCTTAGACAGGGGGTTAAATGAAAAACTGTTTTTT.

J is TRBJ2-3 and V is TRBV6-5; 10 nucleotides match TRBD2. From germline, CDR1 is MNHEY and CDR2 SVGAGI. The CDR3 length is 15 residues. Trimming at V came to 4 bases and at J to 4 bases, leaving 5 bases not matched to a gene. The CDR3 nucleotides are TGTGCCAGCAGTTCCAGCGGGGGGGCTCCAGATACGCAGTATTTT. Translating it yields CASSSSGGAPDTQYF.

The chain recombines TRBV28 with TRBJ1-5; 7 bases align to TRBD1. The germline gives CDR1 MDHEN, CDR2 SYDVKM. Trimming cost V 5 bases and J 3 bases; bases outside gene matches: 4. The CDR3 spans 14 residues. This CDR3 is CASSPGTVNQPQHF. The CDR3 DNA reads TGTGCCAGCAGTCCAGGGACAGTCAATCAGCCCCAGCATTTT.

This chain connects TRBV5-8 to TRBJ2-1; 11 bases fit TRBD2. The germline gives CDR1 SGHTS, CDR2 YDEGEE. The trim removed 0 bases at V and 5 bases at J, leaving 7 bases unmatched. This CDR3 has 17 residues. The CDR3 bases are TGTGCCAGCAGCTTGGGAGTACTAGCGGGAGTGGACAATGAGCAGTTCTTC. Amino acids: CASSLGVLAGVDNEQFF.

The sample holds one count of this clone. The rearrangement joins TRBV5-1 to TRBJ1-2, with TRBD1 matching over 8 bases. Germline values: CDR1 SGHRS, CDR2 YFSETQ. V gave up 4 bases and J gave up 3 bases; unmatched junction bases: 14. This CDR3 spans 17 amino acids. CDR3 sequence: CASSHAPGTGDDYGYTF. The CDR3 DNA reads TGCGCCAGCAGCCATGCACCAGGGACAGGAGACGACTATGGCTACACCTTC.

This clone was found a few times. The chain carries TRBV15 and TRBJ2-7; possible D gene TRBD2, 6 bases. Trimming stripped 0 bases from V and 3 bases from J, with 12 bases between. The germline V gene encodes CDR1 LNHNV and CDR2 YYDKDF (reference sequence). This CDR3 region has 15 residues. This CDR3 reads CATSREPAGHYEQYF. The CDR3 DNA follows: TGTGCCACCAGCAGAGAACCAGCGGGCCACTACGAGCAGTACTTC.

The chain uses TRBV7-3 and TRBJ2-2; 7 bases match TRBD2. This CDR3 comprises 16 residues. Germline CDR1 SGHTA, CDR2 FQGTGA. V was clipped by 5 bases and J by 1 base; unmatched bases: 7. CDR3 nucleotides: TGTGCCAGCAGCAACTCCCCGGGAGGGAACACCGGGGAGCTGTTTTTT. Its protein is CASSNSPGGNTGELFF.

The rearrangement links TRBV7-9 to TRBJ2-5; 8 nucleotides agree with TRBD1. TRBJ2-7 matches the DNA end more closely, so the J call is doubtful. Germline values: CDR1 SEHNR, CDR2 FQNEAQ (reference sequence). CDR3 size: 14 residues. For the CDR3, the DNA is TGTGCCAGCAGTACAACAGGGGGACCCTACGAGCAGTACTTC. Encoded protein: CASSTTGGPYEQYF.

The J gene is TRBJ2-2, the V gene TRBV29-1, with 11 bases identical to TRBD1. V shed 0 bases, J shed 9 bases, and the junction held 6 bases outside the gene matches. The CDR3 length is 15 residues. Germline CDR1 and CDR2: SQVTM and ANQGSEA. The CDR3 DNA is TGCAGCGTTGAAGATCCACGGACAGGGGGCCGGGAGCTGTTTTTT. Translated, it gives CSVEDPRTGGRELFF.

The V gene is TRBV10-3, the J gene TRBJ1-1; D unresolved. There are 11 residues in the CDR3. CDR1 and CDR2 (germline): ENHRY, SYGVKD. Trimming stripped 5 bases from V and 4 bases from J, with 5 bases between. CDR3 region: CAISPGTEAFF. CDR3 nucleotides: TGTGCCATCAGTCCGGGCACTGAAGCTTTCTTT.

This clone was recorded a few times. CDR3 in DNA: TGCGCCAGCAGCCTCACGAGTTGGACAGATTCCTATAATTCACCCCTCCACTTT. Amino acids: CASSLTSWTDSYNSPLHF. V and J are TRBV4-1 and TRBJ1-6; a possible D gene is TRBD1 (6 bases). The V and J ends lost 4 bases and 1 base respectively, with 17 bases between them. Germline V gene data show CDR1 as MGHRA and CDR2 as YSYEKL. The CDR3 is 18 residues long.

The chain employs TRBV19 and TRBJ2-1; TRBD2 matches at 9 bases. With 3 bases clipped from V and 0 bases from J, the junction kept 3 bases outside the gene matches. The CDR3 spans 16 residues. Germline assignment: CDR1 LNHDA and CDR2 SQIVND (reference sequence). Written as DNA, the CDR3 is TGTGCCAGTAGTATTACTAGCGGGTACTCCTACAATGAGCAGTTCTTC. Its protein is CASSITSGYSYNEQFF. The full variable domain, rest sourced from reference TRBV19 and TRBJ2-1, is DGGITQSPKYLFRKEGQNVTLSCEQNLNHDAMYWYRQDPGQGLRLIYYSQIVNDFQKGDIAEGYSVSREKKESFPLTVTSAQKNPTAFYLCASSITSGYSYNEQFFGPGTRLTVL.

Notes on this clone: This same CDR3 is encoded by further DNA sequences in the sample. This chain joins TRBV29-1 and TRBJ1-1, with TRBD1 as a possible D gene (6 bases). V was cut by 6 bases and J by 0 bases, with 11 bases left in between. The CDR3 totals 13 residues. Germline V gene data show CDR1 as SQVTM and CDR2 as ANQGSEA. CDR3 nucleotides: TGCAGCGTGACTGGACAGATGAACACTGAAGCTTTCTTT. Translation gives CSVTGQMNTEAFF.

The J gene is TRBJ2-1, the V gene TRBV10-2; tentative D call: TRBD2 (5 bases). The CDR3 runs to 13 residues. Germline V gene sequence: CDR1 WSHSY, CDR2 SAAADI. V lost 6 bases to trimming and J lost 4 bases, with 10 bases between them. CDR3 DNA: TGCGCCAGCAGGTGGGGAGCTTACAATGAGCAGTTCTTC. This encodes CASRWGAYNEQFF.

The rearrangement joins TRBV27 to TRBJ1-2, with 7 positions matching TRBD1. CDR3 size: 13 residues. V dropped 6 bases and J dropped 3; count of bases not matched to a gene: 4. Per germline, CDR1 MNHEY and CDR2 SMNVEV (reference sequence). CDR3 sequence reads: CASSPTGYYGYTF. The CDR3 coding sequence is TGTGCCAGCAGCCCGACAGGGTACTATGGCTACACCTTC.

The chain employs TRBV19 and TRBJ2-7, with a possible D match to TRBD2 (6 bases). Trimming cost V 6 bases and J 3 bases, with 18 bases left between them. CDR1 LNHDA and CDR2 SQIVND come from the germline V gene (reference sequence). The CDR3 runs to 15 residues. The CDR3 DNA sequence: TGTGCCAGTAGGTGGGCTAGCGTTGGAGTCTACGAGCAGTACTTC. Encoded protein: CASRWASVGVYEQYF.

The rearrangement uses TRBV6-1 and TRBJ1-1; D is uncertain. CDR3 size: 16 residues. V was cut by 4 bases and J by 1 base, with 16 bases left in between. Looked up from germline, CDR1 is MNHNS and CDR2 is SASEGT. In nucleotides, the CDR3 is TGTGCCAGCAGTGCTCTGATAGGAGCATGGAACACTGAAGCTTTCTTT. Translation gives CASSALIGAWNTEAFF.

The chain employs TRBV7-2 and TRBJ2-3, with 9 bases aligning to TRBD2. CDR1 is SGHTA, CDR2 FQGNSA, per germline. With 3 bases clipped from V and 1 base from J, the junction kept 2 bases outside the gene matches. This CDR3 is built from 15 residues. CDR3 in DNA: TGTGCCAGCAGCTTTGCGGGAGGGGGCACAGATACGCAGTATTTT. Translated, it gives CASSFAGGGTDTQYF.

The V gene is TRBV7-2, the J gene TRBJ2-3; maybe TRBD2 (5 bases). Trimming stripped 2 bases from V and 1 base from J, with 10 bases between. Looked up from germline, CDR1 is SGHTA and CDR2 is FQGNSA. CDR3 length equals 15 residues. In nucleotides, the CDR3 is TGTGCCAGCAGCTTACGGCGGGTAGGCACAGATACGCAGTATTTT. It codes for CASSLRRVGTDTQYF.

The CDR3 DNA reads as TGTGCCAGCAGACCTCCAGGGCTCTCTGGAAACACCATATATTTT. This encodes CASRPPGLSGNTIYF. The rearrangement links TRBV6-1 to TRBJ1-3; possibly TRBD1 for D (5 bases). The germline V and J ends were trimmed by 6 bases and 0 bases, with 12 bases remaining between them. CDR3 length equals 15 residues. Germline values: CDR1 MNHNS, CDR2 SASEGT.

The chain recombines TRBV28 with TRBJ1-1; the match to TRBD1 covers 7 bases. The germline V gene encodes CDR1 MDHEN and CDR2 SYDVKM. The V segment lost 3 bases and the J segment 11 bases; nucleotides outside the gene matches: 9. This CDR3 is 13 amino acids long. CDR3 protein: CASSFMKGARAFF. In nucleotides, the CDR3 is TGTGCCAGCAGTTTTATGAAGGGGGCCAGGGCTTTCTTT.

The chain employs TRBV5-6 and TRBJ1-4; D call uncertain. Germline-derived CDR1 and CDR2 are SGHDT and YYEEEE. The CDR3 contains 13 residues. The V gene lost 1 base and the J gene lost 10 bases, with 11 bases spanning the gap. The CDR3 protein is CASSLQALGKLFF. As DNA, the CDR3 is TGTGCCAGCAGCTTGCAGGCCCTTGGAAAACTGTTTTTT.

This sequence joins TRBV28 and TRBJ1-2; the D is unclear. Trimming cost V 8 bases and J 2 bases, with 21 bases left between them. This CDR3 comprises 16 residues. Germline V gene data show CDR1 as MDHEN and CDR2 as SYDVKM. The CDR3 DNA sequence: TGTGCCAGCGCCCCTGAACCCACCTGGCCGAACTATGGCTACACCTTC. Translated, it gives CASAPEPTWPNYGYTF.

This rearrangement joins TRBV6-1 to TRBJ1-4, with 7 nucleotides matching TRBD1. CDR1 MNHNS and CDR2 SASEGT come from the germline V gene. The CDR3 is made up of 14 amino acids. V lost 6 bases, J lost 6 bases, and 7 bases stayed unmatched. Here the CDR3 DNA reads TGTGCCAGCAGCCCCCGACAGGGTTATGAAAAACTGTTTTTT. This gives the protein CASSPRQGYEKLFF.